The clone carrying this T cell receptor beta chain was observed a few times. The entry originates in a study of human T cells and chemical hapten exposure. Germline assignment: CDR1 GTSNPN and CDR2 SVGIG (reference sequence). This CDR3 is built from 16 residues. V was pared by 2 bases and J by 3 bases, with 14 bases between. Unfractionated whole blood yielded the extracted total RNA. TCRdb called the 5' RACE reads again in MiXCR, with one record for every CDR3 protein. The table has tens of thousands of distinct CDR3 sequences, less than 9.5% seen once; the top ten hold under 2.5%. V gene TRBV30 combines with J gene TRBJ1-6; no clear D. The receptor comes from a male donor in good health. Here the CDR3 reads CAWSTREWDYNSPLHF. The CDR3 DNA reads TGTGCCTGGAGTACCCGAGAGTGGGACTATAATTCACCCCTCCACTTT.